Listed below are T cell receptor beta chains from one sample, sequenced in a study of patients with pleural tuberculosis. TCRdb ran MiXCR on the reads and lists one entry per CDR3 protein. Of around 50,000 distinct CDR3 sequences in the sample, 5.5% to 8% were seen once. These receptors originate from a human donor with pleural tuberculosis. The CDR3 runs from the conserved cysteine through the conserved F or W. Fields, in order: clone size, D gene, V gene, J gene, CDR3 protein, CDR3 DNA. A D gene is named only where the DNA matches it firmly. Size is stated for part of the rows, as once, few or many counts, or as a class when the clone is expanded.

abundance: few; d_gene: NA; v_gene: TRBV12-3/TRBV12-4; j_gene: TRBJ2-7; CDR3aa: CASSFWDTTYEQYF; CDR3nt: TGTGCCAGCAGTTTTTGGGACACCACCTACGAGCAGTACTTC
abundance: few; d_gene: NA; v_gene: TRBV19; j_gene: TRBJ1-2; CDR3aa: CASSRPEANYGYTF; CDR3nt: TGTGCCAGTAGTCGGCCGGAAGCTAACTATGGCTACACCTTC
abundance: many; d_gene: NA; v_gene: TRBV5-1; j_gene: TRBJ1-1; CDR3aa: CASRRDENTEAFF; CDR3nt: TGCGCCAGCCGGCGGGACGAGAACACTGAAGCTTTCTTT
abundance: many; d_gene: TRBD1; v_gene: TRBV20-1; j_gene: TRBJ1-6; CDR3aa: CSARAVGQGIGSPLHF; CDR3nt: TGCAGTGCTAGAGCGGTGGGACAGGGGATAGGATCACCCCTCCACTTT
abundance: many; d_gene: NA; v_gene: TRBV28; j_gene: TRBJ1-1; CDR3aa: CASSLTDEAFF; CDR3nt: TGTGCCAGCAGTCTGACAGATGAAGCTTTCTTT
abundance: many; d_gene: TRBD2; v_gene: TRBV20-1; j_gene: TRBJ2-3; CDR3aa: CSARGGTSGGGTDTQYF; CDR3nt: TGCAGTGCTAGGGGAGGGACTAGCGGTGGGGGCACAGATACGCAGTATTTT
abundance: many; d_gene: TRBD2; v_gene: TRBV3-1; j_gene: TRBJ2-1; CDR3aa: CASTQGAGGTYNEQFF; CDR3nt: TGTGCCAGCACCCAAGGAGCGGGAGGAACCTACAATGAGCAGTTCTTC
abundance: many; d_gene: TRBD1; v_gene: TRBV4-2; j_gene: TRBJ2-3; CDR3aa: CASSIQGASDTQYF; CDR3nt: TGTGCCAGCAGCATCCAGGGGGCTTCGGATACGCAGTATTTT
abundance: many; d_gene: TRBD2; v_gene: TRBV20-1; j_gene: TRBJ2-5; CDR3aa: CSASRTSDETQYF; CDR3nt: TGCAGTGCAAGTCGGACTAGCGATGAGACCCAGTACTTC
abundance: many; d_gene: TRBD2; v_gene: TRBV20-1; j_gene: TRBJ2-7; CDR3aa: CSASLGLAGSYEQYF; CDR3nt: TGCAGTGCTAGCCTGGGACTAGCGGGATCCTACGAGCAGTACTTC
abundance: few; d_gene: TRBD2; v_gene: TRBV10-3; j_gene: TRBJ2-1; CDR3aa: CATGTSGTREQFF; CDR3nt: TGTGCCACCGGGACTAGCGGGACGAGGGAGCAGTTCTTC
abundance: many; d_gene: TRBD1; v_gene: TRBV28; j_gene: TRBJ1-6; CDR3aa: CGIQGANNSPLHF; CDR3nt: TGTGGTATCCAGGGGGCGAATAATTCACCCCTCCACTTT
abundance: many; d_gene: NA; v_gene: TRBV11-2; j_gene: TRBJ2-1; CDR3aa: CASSEAWGSYNEQFF; CDR3nt: TGTGCCAGCAGCGAAGCCTGGGGCTCCTACAATGAGCAGTTCTTC
abundance: many; d_gene: NA; v_gene: TRBV28; j_gene: TRBJ1-2; CDR3aa: CASSRTANYGYTF; CDR3nt: TGTGCCAGCAGCCGGACAGCTAACTATGGCTACACCTTC
abundance: NA; d_gene: NA; v_gene: TRBV10-3; j_gene: TRBJ2-1; CDR3aa: CAISELSLGNEQFF; CDR3nt: TGTGCCATCAGTGAGTTGAGTCTCGGCAATGAGCAGTTCTTC
abundance: many; d_gene: NA; v_gene: TRBV6-2/TRBV6-3; j_gene: TRBJ2-3; CDR3aa: CASSSTHTQYF; CDR3nt: TGTGCCAGCAGTTCCACTCATACGCAGTATTTT
abundance: many; d_gene: NA; v_gene: TRBV6-1; j_gene: TRBJ2-3; CDR3aa: CASRQGYTQYF; CDR3nt: TGTGCCAGCAGGCAGGGCTATACGCAGTATTTT
abundance: many; d_gene: TRBD1; v_gene: TRBV20-1; j_gene: TRBJ2-1; CDR3aa: CSARDLRTGADNEQFF; CDR3nt: TGCAGTGCTAGAGACTTAAGGACAGGGGCCGATAATGAGCAGTTCTTC
abundance: many; d_gene: NA; v_gene: TRBV27; j_gene: TRBJ2-5; CDR3aa: CASSSGLPAQETQYF; CDR3nt: TGTGCCAGCAGTTCGGGACTTCCAGCCCAAGAGACCCAGTACTTC
abundance: many; d_gene: NA; v_gene: TRBV20-1; j_gene: TRBJ2-5; CDR3aa: CSAPMEEMETQYF; CDR3nt: TGCAGTGCTCCGATGGAGGAGATGGAGACCCAGTACTTC
abundance: many; d_gene: NA; v_gene: TRBV6-2/TRBV6-3; j_gene: TRBJ2-1; CDR3aa: CASSYSAGGHNEQFF; CDR3nt: TGTGCCAGCAGTTACTCAGCTGGGGGTCACAATGAGCAGTTCTTC
abundance: many; d_gene: NA; v_gene: TRBV24-1; j_gene: TRBJ2-1; CDR3aa: CATSDLQGQDEQFF; CDR3nt: TGTGCCACCAGTGATTTGCAGGGGCAGGATGAGCAGTTCTTC
abundance: many; d_gene: NA; v_gene: TRBV4-1; j_gene: TRBJ2-3; CDR3aa: CASSQDRFRGTDTQYF; CDR3nt: TGCGCCAGCAGCCAAGATCGGTTCAGGGGAACAGATACGCAGTATTTT
abundance: many; d_gene: TRBD2; v_gene: TRBV11-2; j_gene: TRBJ2-3; CDR3aa: CASSLEPTREGTDTQYF; CDR3nt: TGTGCCAGCAGCTTAGAGCCAACGCGGGAGGGCACAGATACGCAGTATTTT
abundance: many; d_gene: NA; v_gene: TRBV27; j_gene: TRBJ1-2; CDR3aa: CASSLGGASGYTF; CDR3nt: TGTGCCAGCAGTTTGGGGGGGGCGAGTGGCTACACCTTC
abundance: few; d_gene: NA; v_gene: TRBV9; j_gene: TRBJ1-1; CDR3aa: CASSVGEGFMNTEAFF; CDR3nt: TGTGCCAGCAGCGTAGGTGAGGGGTTCATGAACACTGAAGCTTTCTTT
abundance: many; d_gene: NA; v_gene: TRBV20-1; j_gene: TRBJ1-5; CDR3aa: CSAPTAGGGQPQHF; CDR3nt: TGCAGTGCCCCGACAGCCGGAGGGGGTCAGCCCCAGCATTTT
abundance: NA; d_gene: NA; v_gene: TRBV29-1; j_gene: TRBJ2-1; CDR3aa: CSVEGTINEQFF; CDR3nt: TGCAGCGTTGAAGGGACTATCAATGAGCAGTTCTTC
abundance: many; d_gene: TRBD1; v_gene: TRBV14; j_gene: TRBJ1-2; CDR3aa: CASSQVVHRGGGYTF; CDR3nt: TGTGCCAGCAGCCAAGTGGTGCACAGGGGAGGAGGCTACACCTTC
abundance: many; d_gene: TRBD1; v_gene: TRBV11-2; j_gene: TRBJ1-6; CDR3aa: CASSLGGQGHSPLHF; CDR3nt: TGTGCCAGCAGCTTAGGGGGACAGGGGCACTCACCCCTCCACTTT
abundance: few; d_gene: NA; v_gene: TRBV4-2; j_gene: TRBJ1-5; CDR3aa: CASSPHLDSNQPQHF; CDR3nt: TGTGCCAGCAGCCCCCATTTGGATAGCAATCAGCCCCAGCATTTT
abundance: many; d_gene: NA; v_gene: TRBV6-2/TRBV6-3; j_gene: TRBJ2-6; CDR3aa: CASSYSTSTGANVLTF; CDR3nt: TGTGCCAGCAGTTACTCGACGTCAACTGGGGCCAACGTCCTGACTTTC
abundance: few; d_gene: NA; v_gene: TRBV11-2; j_gene: TRBJ2-1; CDR3aa: CASSPGTLGDEQFF; CDR3nt: TGTGCCAGCAGCCCCGGGACCCTCGGCGATGAGCAGTTCTTC
abundance: many; d_gene: NA; v_gene: TRBV12-3/TRBV12-4; j_gene: TRBJ2-5; CDR3aa: CASSLDGQETQYF; CDR3nt: TGTGCCAGCAGTTTGGACGGCCAAGAGACCCAGTACTTC
abundance: many; d_gene: NA; v_gene: TRBV11-1; j_gene: TRBJ2-1; CDR3aa: CASSLATAIPPNEQFF; CDR3nt: TGTGCCAGCAGCTTAGCCACAGCCATCCCTCCCAATGAGCAGTTCTTC
abundance: many; d_gene: NA; v_gene: TRBV10-1; j_gene: TRBJ2-1; CDR3aa: CASSEPRLGNEQFF; CDR3nt: TGCGCCAGCAGTGAGCCCAGGCTCGGCAATGAGCAGTTCTTC
abundance: many; d_gene: NA; v_gene: TRBV4-2; j_gene: TRBJ1-1; CDR3aa: CASSPRKGEGNTEAFF; CDR3nt: TGTGCCAGCAGCCCCCGGAAGGGGGAGGGGAACACTGAAGCTTTCTTT
abundance: many; d_gene: NA; v_gene: TRBV27; j_gene: TRBJ1-1; CDR3aa: CASRSLNTEAFF; CDR3nt: TGTGCCAGCAGGTCCTTGAACACTGAAGCTTTCTTT
abundance: many; d_gene: NA; v_gene: TRBV6-1; j_gene: TRBJ2-1; CDR3aa: CASSGGRDNEQFF; CDR3nt: TGTGCCAGCAGTGGAGGGCGGGACAATGAGCAGTTCTTC
abundance: many; d_gene: NA; v_gene: TRBV19; j_gene: TRBJ2-2; CDR3aa: CASTIPGAGELFF; CDR3nt: TGTGCCAGTACGATTCCTGGGGCCGGGGAGCTGTTTTTT
abundance: many; d_gene: NA; v_gene: TRBV2; j_gene: TRBJ1-1; CDR3aa: CASSRGEGTEAFF; CDR3nt: TGTGCCAGCAGTCGGGGGGAGGGCACTGAAGCTTTCTTT
abundance: many; d_gene: NA; v_gene: TRBV29-1; j_gene: TRBJ2-3; CDR3aa: CSVVGREADTQYF; CDR3nt: TGCAGCGTTGTTGGTCGTGAGGCAGATACGCAGTATTTT
abundance: many; d_gene: NA; v_gene: TRBV24-1; j_gene: TRBJ2-7; CDR3aa: CATSDGPGRQYF; CDR3nt: TGTGCCACCAGTGATGGTCCTGGCCGGCAGTACTTC
abundance: many; d_gene: NA; v_gene: TRBV6-2/TRBV6-3; j_gene: TRBJ1-5; CDR3aa: CASRDQPQHF; CDR3nt: TGTGCCAGCAGAGATCAGCCCCAGCATTTT
abundance: NA; d_gene: NA; v_gene: TRBV19; j_gene: TRBJ2-2; CDR3aa: CATTRGVNTGELFF; CDR3nt: TGTGCCACTACTAGGGGGGTTAACACCGGGGAGCTGTTTTTT
abundance: many; d_gene: NA; v_gene: TRBV5-1; j_gene: TRBJ2-7; CDR3aa: CASSPGDYEQYF; CDR3nt: TGCGCCAGCAGCCCAGGGGACTACGAGCAGTACTTC
abundance: many; d_gene: NA; v_gene: TRBV11-1; j_gene: TRBJ2-4; CDR3aa: CASSLSLAKNIQYF; CDR3nt: TGTGCCAGCAGCTTATCACTAGCCAAAAACATTCAGTACTTC
abundance: many; d_gene: NA; v_gene: TRBV11-2; j_gene: TRBJ2-3; CDR3aa: CASSLDRRTQYF; CDR3nt: TGTGCCAGCAGCTTGGACAGACGTACGCAGTATTTT